This T cell receptor (beta chain) is from a study of human T cells and chemical hapten exposure. Background on the study: Slight differences in pooled library volume were the main source of varying TCR yields across samples.

TCRdb analysed the RACE reads with MiXCR anew, one entry per CDR3 protein. The data hold about 80,000 distinct CDR3 sequences, with roughly 10% observed a single time. General study findings and limits: Controls had significantly fewer large CDR3 similarity clusters than were formed by expanded TCRs.

This clonotype was recorded a few times. Antigen: not known. Time point denoted: patch test 2, 6 weeks after DPC sensitization. Sample treatment: therapeutic diphenylcyclopropenone sensitization with weekly scalp DPC. This sample comprised whole blood, obtained in connection with sensitization to the hapten diphenylcyclopropenone (DPC). The origin of this receptor is a woman aged 25 to 39 with alopecia areata. Some clones in this sample may be carry-over from other donors' samples.

This CDR3 reads CASSTLGPKLDTQYF. The CDR3 nucleotides read TGTGCCAGCAGCACCTTAGGACCGAAGTTGGATACGCAGTATTTT. The chain joins TRBV6-5 to TRBJ2-3; no clear D gene. Trimming took off 6 bases at V and 6 bases at J, with 19 bases between the two ends. The CDR3 consists of 15 residues. The germline V gene encodes CDR1 MNHEY and CDR2 SVGAGI.